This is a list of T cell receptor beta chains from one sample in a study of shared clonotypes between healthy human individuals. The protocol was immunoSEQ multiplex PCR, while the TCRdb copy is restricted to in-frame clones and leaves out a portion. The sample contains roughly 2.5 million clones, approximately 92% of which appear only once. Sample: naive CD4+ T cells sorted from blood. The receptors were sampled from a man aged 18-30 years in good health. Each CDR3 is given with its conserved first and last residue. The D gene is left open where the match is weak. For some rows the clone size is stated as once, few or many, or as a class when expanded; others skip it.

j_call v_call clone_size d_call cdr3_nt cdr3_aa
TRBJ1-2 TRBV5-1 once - TGCGCCAGCAGCTTTTCACAGGGCGATGGCTACACCTTC CASSFSQGDGYTF
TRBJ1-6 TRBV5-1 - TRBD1 TGCGCCAGCAGCCGTTTTCCGGGACAGTTTAATTCACCCCTCCACTTT CASSRFPGQFNSPLHF
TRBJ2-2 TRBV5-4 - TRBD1 TGTGCCAGCAGCGGAACGCAGGGGGCCGGGGAGCTGTTTTTT CASSGTQGAGELFF
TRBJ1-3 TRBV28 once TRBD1 TGTGCCAGCAGCCCCGCCGGGACAGGGTTAGGAAACACCATATATTTT CASSPAGTGLGNTIYF
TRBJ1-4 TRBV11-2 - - TGTGCCAGCAGCCCCGGTCCGGGTGAAAAACTGTTTTTT CASSPGPGEKLFF
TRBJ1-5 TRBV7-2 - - TGTGCCAGCAGCTTAGTTGGGGGGCGTTTTGGCAATCAGCCCCAGCATTTT CASSLVGGRFGNQPQHF
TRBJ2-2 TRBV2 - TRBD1 TGTGCCAGCAGTTCGGACAGGGGGAATGCCGGGGAGCTGTTTTTT CASSSDRGNAGELFF
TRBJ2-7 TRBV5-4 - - TGTGCCAGCAGCACCCCGGGGGGCAACGAGCAGTACTTC CASSTPGGNEQYF
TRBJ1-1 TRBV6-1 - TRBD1 TGTGCCAGCAGGAACCAGGGGGCCACTGAAGCTTTCTTT CASRNQGATEAFF
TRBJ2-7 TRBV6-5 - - TGTGCCAGCAGGCCGGGGAGTAGTACCTACGAGCAGTACTTC CASRPGSSTYEQYF
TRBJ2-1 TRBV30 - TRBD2 TGTGCCTGGAGGGGACTAGCGGGAGTTGGCAATGAGCAGTTCTTC CAWRGLAGVGNEQFF
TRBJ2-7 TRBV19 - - TGTGCCAGTAGTATAGGGACAGCTAACACCTACGAGCAGTACTTC CASSIGTANTYEQYF
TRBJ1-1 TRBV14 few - TGTGCCAGCAGCCAACGTGGGAACACTGAAGCTTTCTTT CASSQRGNTEAFF
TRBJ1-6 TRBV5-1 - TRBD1 TGCGCCAGCAGCCCCGGGGACAGGGATAATTCACCCCTCCACTTT CASSPGDRDNSPLHF
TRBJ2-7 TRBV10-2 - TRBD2 TGCGCCAGCAGTGAGTCCGCTAGCGGGGGGCCTGTTGCCTACGAGCAGTACTTC CASSESASGGPVAYEQYF
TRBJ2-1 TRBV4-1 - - TGCGCCAGCAGCCAACCGTCGTCGGACCTCAATGAGCAGTTCTTC CASSQPSSDLNEQFF
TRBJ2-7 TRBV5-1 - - TGCGCCAGCTCCGGGACGAGGGAACACGAGCAGTACTTC CASSGTREHEQYF
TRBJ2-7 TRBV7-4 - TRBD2 TGTGCCAGCAGCATCAGGGGCGGACCGGGACTAGCGGGAGGGTTCCCCTGCTACGAGCAGTACTTC CASSIRGGPGLAGGFPCYEQYF
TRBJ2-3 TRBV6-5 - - TGTGCCAGCACCCACTCGGGCCTCACAGATACGCAGTATTTT CASTHSGLTDTQYF
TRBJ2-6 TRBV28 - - TGTGCCAGCAGTGGCTCGACAGTCTCTGGGGCCAACGTCCTGACTTTC CASSGSTVSGANVLTF
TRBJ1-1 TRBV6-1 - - TGTGCCAGCAGATCCCCGGCCCTGAACACTGAAGCTTTCTTT CASRSPALNTEAFF
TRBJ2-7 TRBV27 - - TGTGCCAGCAGTTTACAGGGTACCTACGAGCAGTACTTC CASSLQGTYEQYF
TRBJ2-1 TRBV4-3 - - TGCGCCAGCAGCCAAGATCTGGCAGGGGGGTCCTACAATGAGCAGTTCTTC CASSQDLAGGSYNEQFF
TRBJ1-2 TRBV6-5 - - TGTGCCAGCAGTTACCGGGGGCAATATGGCTACACCTTC CASSYRGQYGYTF
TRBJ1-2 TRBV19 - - TGTGCCAGTACCAGGGGTTCCCATGGCTACACCTTC CASTRGSHGYTF
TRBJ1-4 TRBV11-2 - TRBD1 TGTGCCAGCAGCCCAAGGACAGGGAATGAAAAACTGTTTTTT CASSPRTGNEKLFF
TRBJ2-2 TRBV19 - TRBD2 TGTGCCAGTAGGTCGGGACTAAGGAGCGGGGAGCTGTTTTTT CASRSGLRSGELFF
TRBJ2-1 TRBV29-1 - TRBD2 TGCAGCGTTGAACCTCTAGGGACTAGCGGGGGGGGTCGGTTCTTC CSVEPLGTSGGGRFF
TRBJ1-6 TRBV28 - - TGTGCCAGCAGTTTGTCAGCGGGGCATAATTCACCCCTCCACTTT CASSLSAGHNSPLHF
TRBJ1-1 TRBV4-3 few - TGCGCCAGCAGCCAGCCGGCCACCGGAGAAGCTTTCTTT CASSQPATGEAFF
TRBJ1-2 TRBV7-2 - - TGTGCCAGCAGCCATGGGGACGACAGGCGGACCCTATATGGCTACACCTTC CASSHGDDRRTLYGYTF
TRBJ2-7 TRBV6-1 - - TGTGCCAGCAGGGAGGACGCAGCCTCCTACGAGCAGTACTTC CASREDAASYEQYF
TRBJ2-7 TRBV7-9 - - TGTGCCAGCAGCTTACCGACCCGGGGACACTCCTACGAGCAGTACTTC CASSLPTRGHSYEQYF
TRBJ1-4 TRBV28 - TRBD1 TGTGCCAGCAGGCTGGGACAGGGGTACGAAAAACTGTTTTTT CASRLGQGYEKLFF
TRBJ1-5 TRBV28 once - TGTGCCAGCAGCTCCGACACATATAGCAATCAGCCCCAGCATTTT CASSSDTYSNQPQHF
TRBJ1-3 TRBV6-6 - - TGTGCCAGCAGTTACTGGATCGGGCCTGGAAACACCATATATTTT CASSYWIGPGNTIYF
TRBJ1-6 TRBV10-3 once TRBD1 TGTGCCATCAGTGACTCTCCCGGGACAGAATCACCCCTCCACTTT CAISDSPGTESPLHF
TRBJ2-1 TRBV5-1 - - TGCGCCAGCAGCTTGATAGGGGGTCAAGAGCAGTTCTTC CASSLIGGQEQFF
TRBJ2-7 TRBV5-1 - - TGCGCCAGCAGCCCCATGACAGCGGGCTACGAGCAGTACTTC CASSPMTAGYEQYF
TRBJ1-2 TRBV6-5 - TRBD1 TGTGCCAGCAGGCTTGGACAGGGAGGCTATGGCTACACCTTC CASRLGQGGYGYTF
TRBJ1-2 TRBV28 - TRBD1 TGTGCCAGCAGTCCAACAGGGGGTGGCTACACCTTC CASSPTGGGYTF
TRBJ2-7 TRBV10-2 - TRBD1 TGCGCCAGCAGTGAGTCAGGGACAGGAAGACGCTACGAGCAGTACTTC CASSESGTGRRYEQYF
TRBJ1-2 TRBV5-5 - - TGTGCCAGCAGCTTCACACTCGACTATGGCTACACCTTC CASSFTLDYGYTF
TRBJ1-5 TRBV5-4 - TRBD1 TGTGCCAGCAGCCCGGGACAGGGGCAGGGGCAGCCCCAGCATTTT CASSPGQGQGQPQHF
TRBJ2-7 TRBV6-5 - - TGTGCCAGCACAGGAGGGGGCGAGCAGTACTTC CASTGGGEQYF
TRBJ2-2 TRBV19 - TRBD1 TGTGCCAGTAGTCGTCAGGGGGCCGGGGAGCTGTTTTTT CASSRQGAGELFF
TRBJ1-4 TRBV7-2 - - TGTGCCAGCAGCTTAGCTCCGATGGGAGGGAATGAAAAACTGTTTTTT CASSLAPMGGNEKLFF
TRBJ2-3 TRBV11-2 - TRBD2 TGTGCCAGCAGCTTAGTTGGGCGCAAGCTAGCGGTAGATACGCAGTATTTT CASSLVGRKLAVDTQYF
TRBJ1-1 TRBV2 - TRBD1 TGTGCCAGCAGTGAAGGCGACAGGGGAAACACTGAAGCTTTCTTT CASSEGDRGNTEAFF
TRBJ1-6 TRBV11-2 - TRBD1 TGTGCCAGCAGTCTCATACAGGGGGGGAATTCACCCCTCCACTTT CASSLIQGGNSPLHF
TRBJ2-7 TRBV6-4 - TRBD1 TGTGCCAGCAGTCCGGACAGGGAGCCGCTCTCCTACGAGCAGTACTTC CASSPDREPLSYEQYF